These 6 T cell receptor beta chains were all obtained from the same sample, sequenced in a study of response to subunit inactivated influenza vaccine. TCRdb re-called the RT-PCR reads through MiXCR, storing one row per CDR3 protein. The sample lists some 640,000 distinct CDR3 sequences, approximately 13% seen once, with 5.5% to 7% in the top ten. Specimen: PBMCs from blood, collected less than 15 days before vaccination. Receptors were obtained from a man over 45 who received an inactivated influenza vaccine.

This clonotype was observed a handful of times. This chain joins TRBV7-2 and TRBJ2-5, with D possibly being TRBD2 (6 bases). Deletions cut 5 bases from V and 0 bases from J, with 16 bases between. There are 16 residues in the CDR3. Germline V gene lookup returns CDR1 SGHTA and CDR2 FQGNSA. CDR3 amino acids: CASSRVAGTYQETQYF. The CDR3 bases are TGTGCCAGCAGCAGAGTCGCTGGGACTTACCAAGAGACCCAGTACTTC.

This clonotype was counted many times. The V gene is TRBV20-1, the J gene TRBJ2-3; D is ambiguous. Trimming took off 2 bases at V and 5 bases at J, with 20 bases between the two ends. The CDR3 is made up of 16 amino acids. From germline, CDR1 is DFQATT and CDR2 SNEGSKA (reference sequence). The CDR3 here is CSARIRKKIFGDTQYF. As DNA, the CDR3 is TGCAGTGCTAGAATCAGAAAAAAGATATTTGGAGATACGCAGTATTTT.

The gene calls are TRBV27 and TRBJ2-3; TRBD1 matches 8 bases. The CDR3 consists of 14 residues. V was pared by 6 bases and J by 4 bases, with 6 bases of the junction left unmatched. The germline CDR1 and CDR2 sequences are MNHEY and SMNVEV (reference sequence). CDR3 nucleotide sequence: TGTGCCAGCAGCTGGACAGGGAAACCAGATACGCAGTATTTT. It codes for CASSWTGKPDTQYF.

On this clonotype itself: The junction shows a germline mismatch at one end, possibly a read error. CDR3 residues: CASTQFPGGPDTQYF. As DNA, the CDR3 is TGTGCCAGCACCCAATTCCCGGGGGGGCCTGATACGCAGTATTTT. The chain uses TRBV3-1 and TRBJ2-3; 8 bases align to TRBD2. The V gene's germline CDR1 is LGHDT and CDR2 YNNKEL (reference sequence). The CDR3 sequence is 15 residues long.

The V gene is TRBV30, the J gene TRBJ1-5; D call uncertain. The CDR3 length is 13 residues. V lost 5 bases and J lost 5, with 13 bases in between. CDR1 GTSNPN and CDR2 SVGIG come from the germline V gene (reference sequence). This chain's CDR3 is CAWAFTGDQPQHF. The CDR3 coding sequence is TGTGCCTGGGCTTTTACGGGCGATCAGCCCCAGCATTTT.

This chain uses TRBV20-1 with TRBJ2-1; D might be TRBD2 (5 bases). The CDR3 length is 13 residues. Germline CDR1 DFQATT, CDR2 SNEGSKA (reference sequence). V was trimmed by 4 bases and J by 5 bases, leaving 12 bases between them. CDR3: CSAIGMGNNEQFF. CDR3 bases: TGCAGTGCTATCGGGATGGGAAACAATGAGCAGTTCTTC.